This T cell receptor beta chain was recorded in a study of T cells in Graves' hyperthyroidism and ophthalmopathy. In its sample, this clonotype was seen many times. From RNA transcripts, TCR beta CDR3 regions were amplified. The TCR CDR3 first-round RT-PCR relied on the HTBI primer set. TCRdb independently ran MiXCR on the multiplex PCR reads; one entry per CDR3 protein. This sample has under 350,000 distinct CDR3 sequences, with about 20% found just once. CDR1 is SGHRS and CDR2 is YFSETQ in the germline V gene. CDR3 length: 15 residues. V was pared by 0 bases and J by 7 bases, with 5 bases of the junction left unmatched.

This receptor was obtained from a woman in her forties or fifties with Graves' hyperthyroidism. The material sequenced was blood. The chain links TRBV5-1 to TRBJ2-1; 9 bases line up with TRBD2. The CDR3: CASSLGASGMNEQFF. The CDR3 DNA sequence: TGCGCCAGCAGCTTGGGAGCTAGCGGGATGAATGAGCAGTTCTTC.